This T cell receptor beta chain is from a study of blood T cell repertoires in COVID-19 (dated by TCRdb to between 2020 and 2021). About the full investigation: Collaborator samples came from the United States, Italy and Spain and covered acute and convalescent phases of COVID-19. The sample metadata nearly always contained a de-identified subject ID, COVID-19 status, age in years and sex. HLA class I and class II types, where available, came from metadata supplied by the sample provider rather than from assay-based typing. The repertoires were released in a freely available public database intended as a resource for research on the immune response to SARS-CoV-2. The prospective study material was composed of cDNA or gDNA derived from T cells, B-cell-depleted T cells, or PBMCs. Samples came from the ongoing ImmuneRACE study (first 160 participants) plus 1,254 subjects from 6 global collaborators. The dataset comprised deeply sampled blood TCRbeta repertoires from subjects exposed to, actively infected with, or recovered from COVID-19.

Collaborating institutions collected whole blood in K2EDTA tubes following their own protocols. For TCRbeta analysis, collaborators shipped samples in one of three forms: frozen whole blood, isolated PBMCs, or DNA extracted from either of those sample types. Broad study findings and their caveats: Clinical and demographic metadata were provided uncurated, with the amount varying by source and participant.

Via the germline V gene, CDR1 is MNHEY and CDR2 SVGAGI. V loses 8 bases, J loses 3 bases, and the germline ends lie 13 bases apart. The CDR3 has 13 amino acids, counting the end cysteine and phenylalanine. The entry retains the CDR3 DNA only, 39 bases that are in frame from base 1. As concerns this clone: The antigen this receptor binds is unknown. No base quality values were provided; no much bigger clone lies one nucleotide off.

TCRbeta CDR3 regions were amplified from genomic DNA by means of the immunoSEQ Assay, a bias-controlled multiplex PCR. The paper's data handling went like this. The number of nucleated cells in each sample was estimated from the amplification of reference gene primers within the assay. To quantify the absolute abundance of each unique TCRbeta CDR3 rearrangement, sequence reads were collapsed and filtered. For each sample, productive Simpson clonality was calculated by taking the square root of Simpson's diversity index across productive rearrangements. Entries here come from immuneACCESS through TCRdb and include only in-frame sequences with V and J called. Some clones fail to appear in such tables; in the studies checked, an unresolved V gene covers under half of the shortfall, and the cause of the remainder is unknown. V, J and clone size are those of that table, while D and trimming were read from the DNA. This sample holds about 110,000 clones; 85% were observed only once. The top ten hold 3.5% to 5% of the sample.

This TCR derives from a man in his fifties with acute or convalescent COVID-19. The specimen sequenced was peripheral blood. This chain is built from TRBV6-5 and TRBJ1-1; no D gene call is confident. The CDR3 loop reads CASHRRRDTEAFF. DNA sequence: TGTGCCAGCCATCGACGACGGGACACTGAAGCTTTCTTT.